This is a list of T cell receptor beta chains from one sample in a study of a mutant IDH1 vaccine in newly diagnosed glioma. The protocol was immunoSEQ multiplex PCR, while the TCRdb copy is restricted to in-frame clones and leaves out a portion. The top ten hold 1.5% to 2.5% of the sample, which has around 57,000 clones, approximately 91% seen once. No antigen is known for these receptors. The sample in question was PBMCs, obtained from a glioma patient whose treatment included an IDH1 peptide vaccine. The receptors shown here come from a man aged 40-49 years with glioma. Each CDR3 is given with its conserved first and last residue. A D gene is named only where the DNA matches it firmly. Some rows mark clone size as missing; the rest say once, few, many or name a class of expanded clone.

v_call,d_call,clone_size,j_call,cdr3_nt,cdr3_aa
TRBV28,.,.,TRBJ1-1,TGTGCCAGCACGATTAGGAGGCACACTGAAGCTTTCTTT,CASTIRRHTEAFF
TRBV11-2,.,.,TRBJ1-6,TGTGCCAGCAGCGTGGACAGAAATAATTCACCCCTCCACTTT,CASSVDRNNSPLHF
TRBV6-6,.,once,TRBJ1-6,TGTGCCAGCAGTTACAGGGGAGGCGATAATTCACCCCTCCACTTT,CASSYRGGDNSPLHF
TRBV6-5,TRBD2,.,TRBJ2-7,TGTGCCAGCAGTTACCTAGCGGGAGGGCCGGGGGAGCAGTACTTC,CASSYLAGGPGEQYF
TRBV5-1,.,.,TRBJ1-1,TGCGCCAGCAGTATCAGGGAGAACACTGAAGCTTTCTTT,CASSIRENTEAFF
TRBV2,.,few,TRBJ2-1,TGTGCCACGGTTCCCAGGGTGACCAATGAGCAGTTCTTC,CATVPRVTNEQFF
TRBV7-9,.,.,TRBJ1-1,TGTGCCAGCAGCTTAGGCGGTCCAATGAACACTGAAGCTTTCTTT,CASSLGGPMNTEAFF
TRBV5-4,.,.,TRBJ2-7,TGTGCCAGCAGCTTTAGGGGGAATTCCTACGAGCAGTACTTC,CASSFRGNSYEQYF
TRBV19,.,.,TRBJ2-7,TGTGCCAGTAGCCTAACAGGGAACTACGAGCAGTACTTC,CASSLTGNYEQYF
TRBV4-3,.,.,TRBJ2-7,TGCGCCAGCAGCCATATTTTCGGGGGGCACGAGCAGTACTTC,CASSHIFGGHEQYF
TRBV14,TRBD1,.,TRBJ2-1,TGTGCCAGCAGCCCGTGGGACAGAAACAATGAGCAGTTCTTC,CASSPWDRNNEQFF
TRBV10-3,.,.,TRBJ2-3,TGTGCCATCAGCTCGCTTCCCCGCACAGATACGCAGTATTTT,CAISSLPRTDTQYF
TRBV2,.,.,TRBJ1-2,TGTGCCAGCAGCTTAAACGAGGGGATGCATGGCTACACCTTC,CASSLNEGMHGYTF
TRBV28,TRBD2,.,TRBJ2-7,TGTGCCAGCTTAGCGGGAGTAAGCTCTAACGAGCAGTACTTC,CASLAGVSSNEQYF
TRBV7-2,.,.,TRBJ1-1,TGTGCCAGCAGCTTTACGGTAAGCACTGAAGCTTTCTTT,CASSFTVSTEAFF
TRBV6-1,.,once,TRBJ2-2,TGTGCCAGCAGTGAAGGAAACGGAGGGGAGCTGTTTTTT,CASSEGNGGELFF
TRBV28,.,.,TRBJ1-2,TGTGCCAGCAGTTTATTAGGGAGAAACTATGGCTACACCTTC,CASSLLGRNYGYTF
TRBV7-9,.,.,TRBJ1-1,TGTGCCAGCAGCTTAGTTGATTTAAGCATGAACACTGAAGCTTTCTTT,CASSLVDLSMNTEAFF
TRBV7-9,.,.,TRBJ1-4,TGTGCCAGCAGCTTAGAGGGGGGCCTCTTGACTAATGAAAAACTGTTTTTT,CASSLEGGLLTNEKLFF
TRBV7-2,.,.,TRBJ1-2,TGTGCCAGCAGCTTAGTTTCGGGGGGTCCGGAGTATGGCTACACCTTC,CASSLVSGGPEYGYTF
TRBV7-2,TRBD2,.,TRBJ2-2,TGTGCCAGCAGCTTACCACTAGCGGGAGAGGTCGGGGAGCTGTTTTTT,CASSLPLAGEVGELFF
TRBV28,TRBD1,few,TRBJ2-5,TGTGCCAGCAGTTCACCGACAGGGGGCTCCCGGTGGACCCAGTACTTC,CASSSPTGGSRWTQYF
TRBV5-5,.,.,TRBJ2-3,TGTGCCAGCAGCTCCCCGTGGGCCCCAGATACGCAGTATTTT,CASSSPWAPDTQYF
TRBV5-6,.,.,TRBJ2-5,TGTGCCAGCAGCTTTAGAGGGGAAGAGACCCAGTACTTC,CASSFRGEETQYF
TRBV4-2,.,.,TRBJ1-4,TGTGCCAGCAGCCAAGAGATTCGCAGGGGCGAAGAAAAACTGTTTTTT,CASSQEIRRGEEKLFF
TRBV7-6,.,.,TRBJ1-5,TGTGCCAGCAGCTTAAACAGGGAAGGGCAGCCCCAGCATTTT,CASSLNREGQPQHF
TRBV28,TRBD2,.,TRBJ2-5,TGTGCCAGCAGTTTGCCAGGACTAGGCGGGGAGACCCAGTACTTC,CASSLPGLGGETQYF
TRBV9,.,.,TRBJ2-7,TGTGCCAGCAGCTCCTACCCCCACTACGAGCAGTACTTC,CASSSYPHYEQYF
TRBV19,TRBD2,.,TRBJ2-1,TGTGCCAGTAGGCTAGCGGGAGGGTCCTCCTACAATGAGCAGTTCTTC,CASRLAGGSSYNEQFF
TRBV18,.,.,TRBJ1-5,TGTGCCAGCTCACCAGAAAATCATAGCAATCAGCCCCAGCATTTT,CASSPENHSNQPQHF
TRBV5-5,TRBD1,once,TRBJ1-2,TGTGCCAGCAGCTCAGTTCCAGGGGGCTATGGCTACACCTTC,CASSSVPGGYGYTF
TRBV5-1,TRBD2,once,TRBJ2-1,TGCGCCAGCAGCTTGGAGGCTAGCGGGATCAACAATGAGCAGTTCTTC,CASSLEASGINNEQFF
TRBV4-1,.,.,TRBJ1-1,TGCGCCAGCAGCTTCTCCGGTAATTTGAACACTGAAGCTTTCTTT,CASSFSGNLNTEAFF
TRBV29-1,.,.,TRBJ1-2,TGCACCTCTGACGGCTACACCTTC,CTSDGYTF
TRBV6-1,TRBD2,.,TRBJ2-7,TGTGCCAGCAGTGGGCCGGGACTATACGAGCAGTACTTC,CASSGPGLYEQYF
TRBV27,.,.,TRBJ2-7,TGTGCCAGCAGTCTCGTGGGGACTCTAAACGAGCAGTACTTC,CASSLVGTLNEQYF
TRBV10-3,.,.,TRBJ2-7,TGTGCCATCAGTGAGTCTGGGGACCTGTCCTACGAGCAGTACTTC,CAISESGDLSYEQYF
TRBV30,TRBD1,once,TRBJ1-6,TGTGCCTGGAACCTCCGGGACAGGGATTTCTATAATTCACCCCTCCACTTT,CAWNLRDRDFYNSPLHF
TRBV11-2,TRBD2,.,TRBJ2-5,TGTGCCAGCAGCTTAGAGTGGGAGGGGCCGGAGACCCAGTACTTC,CASSLEWEGPETQYF
TRBV2,TRBD1,.,TRBJ1-5,TGTGCCAGCAGTGAGCAGACAGGGGGGGTTCAGCCCCAGCATTTT,CASSEQTGGVQPQHF
TRBV14,TRBD1,.,TRBJ2-2,TGTGCCAGCAGCCATGAACTGGGACAGCTCACCGGGGAGCTGTTTTTT,CASSHELGQLTGELFF
TRBV28,.,.,TRBJ2-5,TGTGCCAGCAGTTTAAGGACCGGGACCCAGTACTTC,CASSLRTGTQYF
TRBV6-5,.,.,TRBJ1-2,TGTGCCAGCGGGATCGGGGTAAGCGGCTACACCTTC,CASGIGVSGYTF
TRBV28,.,once,TRBJ1-4,TGTGCCAGCAGTTTAATAGGGGTAGGGGAAAAACTGTTTTTT,CASSLIGVGEKLFF
TRBV11-2,.,.,TRBJ1-5,TGTGCCAGCAGCTCCGTACAGGGAAGGAGCAATCAGCCCCAGCATTTT,CASSSVQGRSNQPQHF
TRBV7-2,.,.,TRBJ2-5,TGTGCCAGCAGCCGATCATGGATGATGAACTTC,CASSRSWMMNF
TRBV28,.,few,TRBJ1-5,TGTGCCAGCAGTTTACGTCACAAAACAGGCGGCGGCAATCAGCCCCAGCATTTT,CASSLRHKTGGGNQPQHF
TRBV5-1,TRBD1,.,TRBJ2-5,TGCGCCAGCAGTCCCGGGACAGGGGCTCAAGAGACCCAGTACTTC,CASSPGTGAQETQYF
TRBV28,.,.,TRBJ2-1,TGTGCCAGCAGTTTAGAGGCCGGTACCGCGAAGAATGAGCAGTTCTTC,CASSLEAGTAKNEQFF
TRBV7-9,.,.,TRBJ1-1,TGTGCCAGCAGTCCGGGGGGAACCACTGAAGCTTTCTTT,CASSPGGTTEAFF